A single sample gave rise to the 13 T cell receptor beta chains below, sequenced in a study of T cell responses to AZD1222 COVID-19 vaccine. The table came from immunoSEQ multiplex PCR; TCRdb's copy has only in-frame clones and leaves some out. The sample includes fewer than 110,000 clones, over 75% of them seen just once. Sample: peripheral blood, taken on day 0 of AZD1222 vaccination. These TCRs come from an adult in good health.

The V gene is TRBV7-8, the J gene TRBJ2-2; D is undetermined. The CDR3 contains 14 residues. Germline loops: CDR1 SGHVS, CDR2 FQNEAQ. Deletions cut 1 base from V and 4 bases from J, with 7 bases between. The CDR3 sequence is CASSLDSSTGELFF. The CDR3, as DNA: TGTGCCAGCAGCTTAGACTCCTCCACCGGGGAGCTGTTTTTT.

In its sample, this clone was seen a few times. The chain couples TRBV6-4 to TRBJ1-1; D possibly corresponds to TRBD1 (5 bases). The CDR3 totals 14 residues. Germline lookup yields CDR1 MRHNA and CDR2 SNTAGT. The germline V and J ends were trimmed by 9 bases and 1 base, with 15 bases remaining between them. In nucleotides, the CDR3 is TGTGCCAGGACAGAACGGACCCCGAACACTGAAGCTTTCTTT. Translation: CARTERTPNTEAFF.

This chain uses TRBV5-1 with TRBJ2-5, with 11 bases aligning to TRBD1. The J segment lost 5 bases and the V segment lost 4 bases, leaving 7 bases of the junction unmatched. This CDR3 is 15 amino acids long. CDR1 SGHRS and CDR2 YFSETQ come from the germline V gene. CDR3 bases: TGCGCCAGCAGCCTTTGGGACAGGGGGGAGGAGACCCAGTACTTC. It translates to CASSLWDRGEETQYF.

The chain has TRBV21-1 and TRBJ2-7; the table gives TRBD1 as D, unverified against the DNA. TRBV21-1 is marked as a pseudogene. The CDR3 extends over 12 amino acids. The CDR3 here is CASSRGQAEQYF. CDR3 coding DNA: TGTGCCAGCAGCAGGGGACAGGCCGAGCAGTACTTC.

This chain links TRBV13 with TRBJ1-1; 7 positions match TRBD1. Unmatched junction bases numbered 12, after V lost 5 bases and J lost 3 bases. Germline loops: CDR1 PRHDT, CDR2 FYEKMQ (reference sequence). The CDR3 sequence is 16 residues long. CDR3 nucleotides: TGTGCCAGCAGCGAGACAGGGAGCCCCTTGGACACTGAAGCTTTCTTT. This translates into CASSETGSPLDTEAFF.

V and J are TRBV6-1 and TRBJ1-1; D may be TRBD1 (5 bases). V was cut by 2 bases and J by 1 base, with 8 bases left in between. The V gene's germline CDR1 is MNHNS and CDR2 SASEGT. The CDR3 sequence is 14 residues long. In DNA, the CDR3 is TGTGCCAGCAGTGAAACCAGGGAGAACACTGAAGCTTTCTTT. Translation: CASSETRENTEAFF.

The genes are TRBV5-1 and TRBJ1-1; no firm D call. The CDR3 spans 15 residues. Trimming stripped 0 bases from V and 0 bases from J, with 9 bases between. Germline CDR1 SGHRS, CDR2 YFSETQ. The DNA of the CDR3 is TGCGCCAGCAGCTTGGAGGTAGCGGTGAACACTGAAGCTTTCTTT. Translated: CASSLEVAVNTEAFF.

The V gene is TRBV7-3, the J gene TRBJ2-1; D is possibly TRBD2 (6 bases). Trimming removed 2 bases at V and 3 bases at J, with 11 bases between. CDR1 is SGHTA, CDR2 FQGTGA, per germline. This CDR3 is 15 amino acids long. The CDR3 sequence: CASSLAGLVYNEQFF. The DNA of the CDR3 is TGTGCCAGCAGCTTAGCGGGGTTAGTCTACAATGAGCAGTTCTTC. Based on the CDR3 plus reference TRBV7-3 and TRBJ2-1, the full variable domain is GAGVSQTPSNKVTEKGKYVELRCDPISGHTALYWYRQSLGQGPEFLIYFQGTGAADDSGLPNDRFFAVRPEGSVSTLKIQRTERGDSAVYLCASSLAGLVYNEQFFGPGTRLTVL.

The count of this clone is one. This chain links TRBV24-1 with TRBJ1-4, with D hard to call. CDR1 is KGHDR and CDR2 is SFDVKD in the germline V gene. The CDR3 loop spans 17 amino acids. V shed 4 bases and J shed 10 bases, with 24 bases lying between them. In nucleotides, the CDR3 is TGTGCCACCAGTGAGAGCAAAATGACCGGAGGTTTTGGAAAACTGTTTTTT. It specifies CATSESKMTGGFGKLFF.

The chain couples TRBV4-1 to TRBJ1-3; 9 nucleotides match TRBD1. CDR3 size: 17 residues. V dropped 3 bases and J dropped 3; count of bases not matched to a gene: 9. The V gene's germline CDR1 is MGHRA and CDR2 YSYEKL. Here the CDR3 DNA reads TGCGCCAGCAGCCAGCAGACAGGGGGTAATAGTGGAAACACCATATATTTT. Translation: CASSQQTGGNSGNTIYF.

The chain uses TRBV19 and TRBJ1-5; D is ambiguous. The ends were cut back, 5 bases at V and 2 bases at J, with 4 bases in the middle. Germline CDR1 LNHDA, CDR2 SQIVND (reference sequence). The CDR3 loop spans 12 amino acids. The CDR3 loop is CASSGGNQPQHF. In DNA, the CDR3 is TGTGCCAGTAGTGGAGGCAATCAGCCCCAGCATTTT.

The chain has TRBV19 and TRBJ1-2; D gene uncertain. CDR3 size: 12 residues. Trimming stripped 1 base from V and 7 bases from J, with 7 bases between. Germline-derived CDR1 and CDR2 are LNHDA and SQIVND (reference sequence). The CDR3 sequence is CASSIVEAGYTF. In nucleotides, the CDR3 is TGTGCCAGTAGTATAGTGGAGGCTGGCTACACCTTC.

This clone was detected once. This sequence joins TRBV9 and TRBJ2-4, with TRBD2 matching 8 bases. This CDR3 contains 15 residues. Germline assignment: CDR1 SGDLS and CDR2 YYNGEE. After removal of 0 bases from V and 6 bases from J, the junction contained 5 bases not matched to a gene. The DNA for the CDR3 is TGTGCCAGCAGCGTAGACGCGGGGGGCGGAAACATTCAGTACTTC. Protein: CASSVDAGGGNIQYF.